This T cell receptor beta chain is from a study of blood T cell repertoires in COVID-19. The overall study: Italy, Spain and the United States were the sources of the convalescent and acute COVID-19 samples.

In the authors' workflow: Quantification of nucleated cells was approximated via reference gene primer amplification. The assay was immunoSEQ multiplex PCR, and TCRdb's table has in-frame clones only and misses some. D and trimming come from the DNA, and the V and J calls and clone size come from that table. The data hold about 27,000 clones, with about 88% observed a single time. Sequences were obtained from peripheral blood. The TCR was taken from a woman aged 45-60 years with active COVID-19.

CDR3 loop: CASSSQGPRTYEQYF. CDR3 nucleotide sequence: TGTGCCAGCAGTTCCCAGGGGCCCCGTACCTACGAGCAGTACTTC. The chain uses TRBV27 and TRBJ2-7; tentative D call: TRBD1 (6 bases). CDR1 MNHEY and CDR2 SMNVEV come from the germline V gene (reference sequence). Trimming took 4 bases from V and 2 from J, leaving 15 bases between them. The CDR3 is made up of 15 amino acids.